The 25 T cell receptor beta chains in this list originate from one sample, sequenced in a study of blood T cells in healthy people across ages. Next came a second PCR, run for about 6 to 11 cycles, which used a sample-barcoded 5' primer along with a J-beta primer mix. MiXCR, run by TCRdb on the 5' RACE reads, gives a single entry per CDR3 protein. The sample shows approximately 800,000 distinct CDR3 sequences, more than 35% of them seen only once. The material sequenced was blood. Source of these receptors: a man aged 80 or over in good health.

The chain joins TRBV9 to TRBJ2-3; a possible D gene is TRBD2 (5 bases). The ends were cut back, 2 bases at V and 1 base at J, with 14 bases in the middle. The CDR3 loop spans 16 amino acids. The germline V gene has CDR1 SGDLS and CDR2 YYNGEE. The CDR3 reads CASSVDQTRGTDTQYF. The CDR3 nucleotides are TGTGCCAGCAGCGTCGACCAAACTAGGGGCACAGATACGCAGTATTTT.

The J gene is TRBJ2-5, the V gene TRBV6-2 or TRBV6-3, with 11 bases identical to TRBD2. This CDR3 contains 14 residues. The junction had 3 bases not matched to a gene; V was cut back by 9 bases and J by 0 bases. Germline-derived CDR1 and CDR2 are MNHEY and SVGEGT. Here the CDR3 reads CASKGLADQETQYF. The CDR3 DNA reads as TGTGCCAGTAAGGGACTAGCGGACCAAGAGACCCAGTACTTC.

The V gene is TRBV6-6, the J gene TRBJ2-5; tentatively, D is TRBD1 (6 bases). V lost 8 bases and J lost 2, with 9 bases in between. Germline V lookup: CDR1 MNHNY, CDR2 SVGAGI (reference sequence). This CDR3 spans 12 amino acids. CDR3 amino acids: CASHQGQETQYF. DNA for the CDR3: TGTGCCAGCCATCAGGGGCAAGAGACCCAGTACTTC.

The chain employs TRBV10-3 and TRBJ2-6; D might be TRBD1 (7 bases). Trimming took 7 bases from V and 0 from J, leaving 19 bases between them. CDR1 is ENHRY and CDR2 is SYGVKD in the germline V gene. This CDR3 has 18 residues. Here the CDR3 reads CAITPRDRGSSGANVLTF. CDR3 nucleotides: TGTGCCATCACCCCGCGGGACAGAGGTAGCTCTGGGGCCAACGTCCTGACTTTC.

The CDR3 sequence: CASSKQGAKAGELFF. Here the CDR3 DNA reads TGTGCCAGCAGTAAACAGGGGGCAAAAGCCGGGGAGCTGTTTTTT. The chain links TRBV27 to TRBJ2-2; 9 positions agree with TRBD1. The CDR3 length is 15 residues. The V and J ends lost 5 bases and 6 bases, in that order; junction bases with no gene match: 7. Germline CDR1 and CDR2: MNHEY and SMNVEV (reference sequence).

The chain uses TRBV30 and TRBJ2-3; 7 positions agree with TRBD2. CDR1 is GTSNPN, CDR2 SVGIG, per germline (reference sequence). Unmatched junction bases numbered 11, after V lost 5 bases and J lost 3 bases. The CDR3 contains 15 residues. In nucleotides, the CDR3 is TGTGCCTGGGGCTGGGTCCAGGGAGGGACAGATACGCAGTATTTT. Its translation is CAWGWVQGGTDTQYF.

For the CDR3, the DNA is TGTGCCAGCAGTTTAGCTAGGGACACCCTCCGGGGCGATGAGCAGTTCTTC. This encodes CASSLARDTLRGDEQFF. This rearrangement joins TRBV28 to TRBJ2-1; possibly TRBD1 for D (6 bases). Germline V gene sequence: CDR1 MDHEN, CDR2 SYDVKM. The CDR3 loop spans 17 amino acids. Trimming left V 2 bases short and J 8 bases short, with 22 bases between.

J is TRBJ2-7 and V is TRBV6-2 or TRBV6-3; D unclear. There are 13 residues in the CDR3. V was pared by 4 bases and J by 4 bases, with 11 bases between. CDR1 MNHEY and CDR2 SVGEGT come from the germline V gene. In nucleotides, the CDR3 is TGTGCCAGCAGTTCCTCGGACCTATACGAGCAGTACTTC. Protein product: CASSSSDLYEQYF.

This clonotype occurred a few times. The chain joins TRBV29-1 to TRBJ2-1, with a possible D match to TRBD1 (6 bases). This CDR3 is built from 13 residues. The V end lost 7 bases, the J end lost 0 bases, and 10 bases lay between the germline ends. The germline CDR1 and CDR2 sequences are SQVTM and ANQGSEA. Here the CDR3 DNA reads TGCAGCGCCGAAGGGGGCTCCTACAATGAGCAGTTCTTC. Protein: CSAEGGSYNEQFF.

This clonotype was picked up a small number of times. The chain employs TRBV5-1 and TRBJ2-1; D is ambiguous. The CDR3 spans 12 residues. The V and J ends lost 0 bases and 10 bases respectively, with 8 bases between them. CDR1 and CDR2 from the germline V gene are SGHRS and YFSETQ. The CDR3 DNA reads as TGCGCCAGCAGCTTGGACATCGGGGAGCAGTTCTTC. Translated, it gives CASSLDIGEQFF.

The CDR3 sequence: CAINPGTLYEQYF. DNA of the CDR3: TGTGCCATCAATCCCGGGACACTCTACGAGCAGTACTTC. This sequence joins TRBV10-3 and TRBJ2-7; tentatively, D is TRBD1 (6 bases). CDR1 ENHRY and CDR2 SYGVKD come from the germline V gene. This CDR3 spans 13 amino acids. V shed 7 bases and J shed 3 bases, with 13 bases lying between them.

The chain uses TRBV30 and TRBJ2-7, with 8 positions matching TRBD2. V shed 5 bases, J shed 6 bases, and the junction held 6 bases outside the gene matches. The CDR3 is made up of 12 amino acids. CDR1 is GTSNPN, CDR2 SVGIG, per germline (reference sequence). The CDR3 sequence: CAWGLADREQYF. CDR3 nucleotides: TGTGCCTGGGGACTAGCCGATCGCGAGCAGTACTTC.

This clonotype was counted between two and nine times. V is TRBV3-1 and J is TRBJ2-2; no clear D gene. V was cut by 0 bases and J by 5 bases, with 10 bases left in between. The CDR3 loop spans 15 amino acids. Germline-derived CDR1 and CDR2 are LGHDT and YNNKEL (reference sequence). The CDR3 loop reads CASSQDTARTGELFF. The CDR3 DNA is TGTGCCAGCAGCCAAGATACGGCGAGGACCGGGGAGCTGTTTTTT.

The chain recombines TRBV7-2 with TRBJ2-7; 9 bases fit TRBD2. There are 15 residues in the CDR3. V lost 3 bases and J lost 4; bases outside the gene matches: 7. Germline assignment: CDR1 SGHTA and CDR2 FQGNSA. The CDR3 region is CASSFIAGAEYEQYF. Written as DNA, the CDR3 is TGTGCCAGCAGCTTCATAGCGGGAGCGGAATACGAGCAGTACTTC.

This clonotype was detected a few times. The chain recombines TRBV4-2 with TRBJ2-5, with 16 bases matching TRBD2. Unmatched junction bases numbered 5, after V lost 4 bases and J lost 6 bases. The CDR3 runs to 16 residues. The germline CDR1 and CDR2 sequences are LGHNA and YNFKEQ. CDR3 nucleotides: TGTGCCAGCAGCCTCGGGACTAGCGGGAGGGGGCAGACCCAGTACTTC. It is translated as CASSLGTSGRGQTQYF.

In this sample, this clonotype turned up many times. The chain recombines TRBV7-2 with TRBJ2-5, with 7 bases lining up with TRBD2. V gave up 3 bases and J gave up 3 bases; unmatched junction bases: 7. Germline V lookup: CDR1 SGHTA, CDR2 FQGNSA. The CDR3 loop spans 15 amino acids. The CDR3 sequence is CASSLSGISKETQYF. The CDR3 region has the DNA TGTGCCAGCAGCTTGAGCGGGATTAGCAAAGAGACCCAGTACTTC. The variable domain in full, completed from reference TRBV7-2 and TRBJ2-5, reads GAGVSQSPSNKVTEKGKDVELRCDPISGHTALYWYRQSLGQGLEFLIYFQGNSAPDKSGLPSDRFSAERTGGSVSTLTIQRTQQEDSAVYLCASSLSGISKETQYFGPGTRLLVL.

V gene TRBV3-1 combines with J gene TRBJ1-5; no reliable D call. Deletions cut 3 bases from V and 1 base from J, with 10 bases between. Per the germline V gene, CDR1 is LGHDT and CDR2 is YNNKEL (reference sequence). CDR3 length equals 15 residues. CDR3 amino acids: CASSQGLASNQPQHF. The CDR3 DNA reads TGTGCCAGCAGCCAGGGGTTAGCCAGCAATCAGCCCCAGCATTTT.

This sequence joins TRBV20-1 and TRBJ2-7; no firm D call. This CDR3 region has 12 residues. Germline CDR1 DFQATT, CDR2 SNEGSKA (reference sequence). V lost 2 bases and J 4 bases, leaving 9 bases between the germline ends. The CDR3 here is CSARYGGYEQYF. The DNA for the CDR3 is TGCAGTGCTAGATACGGCGGATACGAGCAGTACTTC.

The rearrangement uses TRBV12-3 or TRBV12-4 and TRBJ2-4; TRBD2 aligns across 7 bases. This CDR3 is 17 amino acids long. J gave up 2 bases and V 2 bases, and 9 bases lay outside the gene matches. The CDR3 nucleotides are TGTGCCAGCAGTTTATCAGCTAGCGGAGGGTCCAAAAACATTCAGTACTTC. Protein product: CASSLSASGGSKNIQYF.

This clonotype appeared a few times. This chain links TRBV4-3 with TRBJ2-1, with 9 bases aligning to TRBD2. The end of the DNA fits TRBJ2-7 better, so the J call may be wrong. This CDR3 is built from 18 residues. Germline V gene sequence: CDR1 LGHNA, CDR2 YSLEER. CDR3: CASSQAGTSRTFYNEQYF. CDR3 sequence (DNA): TGCGCCAGCAGCCAAGCGGGGACTAGCAGAACCTTCTACAATGAGCAGTACTTC.

The chain carries TRBV5-5 and TRBJ2-3; D might be TRBD2 (5 bases). In germline, CDR1 is SGHKS, CDR2 YYEKEE (reference sequence). The V and J ends lost 4 bases and 0 bases respectively, with 12 bases between them. This CDR3 has 15 residues. CDR3 in amino acids: CASSPREGSTDTQYF. The CDR3 DNA reads as TGTGCCAGCAGCCCCCGGGAAGGGAGCACAGATACGCAGTATTTT.

This sequence joins TRBV21-1 and TRBJ1-2; the table's D call TRBD1 went unverified against the DNA. TRBV21-1 is termed a pseudogene. The CDR3 totals 15 residues. The CDR3 spells CASSKEDPGRYGYTF. The CDR3 DNA reads as TGTGCCAGCAGCAAAGAGGACCCGGGGAGGTATGGCTACACCTTC.

This chain joins TRBV5-1 and TRBJ2-1; TRBD2 agrees at 7 bases. V was clipped by 0 bases and J by 15 bases; unmatched bases: 9. CDR1 is SGHRS and CDR2 is YFSETQ in the germline V gene. The length of the CDR3 is 13 residues. This CDR3 reads CASSLGTRAHRFF. The CDR3 DNA reads TGCGCCAGCAGCTTGGGGACTAGGGCCCACCGGTTCTTC.

The chain employs TRBV7-6 and TRBJ2-1; D gene uncertain. The germline V and J ends were trimmed by 5 bases and 3 bases, with 17 bases remaining between them. CDR1 is SGHVS, CDR2 FNYEAQ, per germline. The CDR3 covers 16 residues. CDR3 region: CASSARTRGNYNEQFF. The CDR3 region has the DNA TGTGCCAGCAGCGCCCGCACTCGCGGAAACTACAATGAGCAGTTCTTC.

Note on this clonotype: Given a much more abundant clone one base away, this may be a read error. This chain uses TRBV3-1 with TRBJ2-1; D not resolved. This CDR3 has 13 residues. The V end lost 2 bases, the J end lost 9 bases, and 11 bases lay between the germline ends. In germline, CDR1 is LGHDT, CDR2 YNNKEL (reference sequence). In DNA, the CDR3 is TGTGCCAGCAGCCAAATGCCTTTGTGTGAGCAGTTCTTC. It specifies CASSQMPLCEQFF.